This T cell receptor beta chain was retrieved from a study of naive and memory T cell subsets. Study-wide results and caveats: A few larger clonotypes appeared in naive repertoires, especially CD8, possibly memory cells re-expressing CD45RA.

Both TRBC1 and TRBC2 were covered by a beta constant-region primer of two equimolar oligonucleotides. The ligated cDNA underwent four PCR rounds using SP2 and nested alpha and beta constant-region primers. TCRdb recomputed calls from the UMI-ligation and nested PCR reads with MiXCR, one row per CDR3 protein. The sample contains more than 120,000 distinct CDR3 sequences, about 20% of which appear only once. On this clonotype itself: Its antigen is as yet unknown.

The CDR3 runs to 15 residues. Trimming took off 4 bases at V and 5 bases at J, with 15 bases between the two ends. This clonotype originated in a human donor in good health. The chain uses TRBV23-1 and TRBJ1-5; D gene unclear. TRBV23-1 is flagged as an ORF with uncertain function. Sample: naive CD8+ T cells from blood. The CDR3 DNA sequence: TGCGCCAGCAGTCCCCCGGCCGGGCGCGATCAGCCCCAGCATTTT. Encoded protein: CASSPPAGRDQPQHF.